This TCR beta chain was recovered during a study of blood T cell repertoires in COVID-19. As for the study in general: Material from acute and convalescent COVID-19 was sourced from the United States, Italy and Spain. PBMCs, B-cell-depleted T cells, or T cells provided the cDNA or gDNA that made up the material.

There are 18 residues in the CDR3. Germline CDR1 is SGHVS and CDR2 is FNYEAQ. The V gene end was trimmed by 5 bases and the J gene end by 2 bases; junction bases not matched to a gene: 6. Per the original data handling: By means of reference gene primer amplification, nucleated cell counts were estimated. The repertoire was sequenced with immunoSEQ multiplex PCR; TCRdb's copy has only in-frame clones and lacks some. V and J calls and clone size are given by that table; D and trimming were obtained from the DNA. Here the sample spans 350,000 to 450,000 clones, around 89% being singletons. This receptor was identified in a man in his forties or fifties with acute or convalescent COVID-19. V gene TRBV7-6 combines with J gene TRBJ2-1; TRBD2 agrees at 16 bases. Sequencing was performed on peripheral blood. The CDR3 protein is CASSLGTSGGEAYNEQFF. The CDR3 DNA follows: TGTGCCAGCAGCCTAGGGACTAGCGGGGGGGAAGCCTACAATGAGCAGTTCTTC.